Sequencing of this T cell receptor beta chain was carried out in a study of shared clonotypes between healthy human individuals. Study as a whole: Three plates each covered CD4 naive and memory; CD8 naive two, CD8 memory one.

This clone occurred a few times. Its target is not known. The same CDR3 arises from other DNA sequences in this sample as well. Germline-derived CDR1 and CDR2 are KGHSH and LQKENI. V gave up 4 bases and J gave up 2 bases; unmatched junction bases: 1. The CDR3 runs to 14 residues. An assay was performed, and its level was deep. The table came from immunoSEQ multiplex PCR; TCRdb's copy has only in-frame clones and leaves some out. The sample includes about 2 million clones, 85% to 95% of them seen just once. Whole-study results and caveats: In general, naive subsets displayed greater estimated richness than memory subsets did.

Sequenced sample: naive CD4+ T cells sorted from blood. Subset reported: CD45RA+ positively selected. V is TRBV18 and J is TRBJ2-2, with 7 bases matching TRBD1. The receptor was derived from a man between 18 and 29 years old in good health. This chain's CDR3 is CASSRDRNTGELFF. CDR3 in DNA: TGTGCCAGCTCACGGGACAGAAACACCGGGGAGCTGTTTTTT.